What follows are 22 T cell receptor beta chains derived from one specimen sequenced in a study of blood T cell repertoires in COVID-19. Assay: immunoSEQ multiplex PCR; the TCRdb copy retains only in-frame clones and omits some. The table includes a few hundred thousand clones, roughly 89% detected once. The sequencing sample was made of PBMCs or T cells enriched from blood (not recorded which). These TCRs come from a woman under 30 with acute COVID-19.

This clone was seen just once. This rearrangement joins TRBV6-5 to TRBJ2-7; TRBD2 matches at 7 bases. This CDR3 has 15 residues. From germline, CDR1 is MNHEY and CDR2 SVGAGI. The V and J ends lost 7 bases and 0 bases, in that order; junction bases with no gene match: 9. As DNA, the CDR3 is TGTGCCAGCATAACACCGGGACTATACTCCTACGAGCAGTACTTC. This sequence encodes CASITPGLYSYEQYF.

CDR3: CAWSVLIGATIYF. The CDR3 DNA follows: TGTGCCTGGAGTGTACTAATTGGGGCTACCATATATTTT. V is TRBV30 and J is TRBJ1-3, with a possible D match to TRBD1 (5 bases). Germline CDR1 reads GTSNPN; CDR2 reads SVGIG (reference sequence). The CDR3 is made up of 13 amino acids. With 0 bases removed from V and 10 bases from J, the gap between germline ends came to 13 bases.

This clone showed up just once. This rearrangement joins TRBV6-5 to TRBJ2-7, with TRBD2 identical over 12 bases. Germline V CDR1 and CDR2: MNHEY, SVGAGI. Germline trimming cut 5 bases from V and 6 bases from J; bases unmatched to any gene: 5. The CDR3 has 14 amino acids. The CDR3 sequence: CASSLAGGLGEQYF. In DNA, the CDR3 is TGTGCCAGCAGTCTAGCGGGAGGGCTCGGCGAGCAGTACTTC.

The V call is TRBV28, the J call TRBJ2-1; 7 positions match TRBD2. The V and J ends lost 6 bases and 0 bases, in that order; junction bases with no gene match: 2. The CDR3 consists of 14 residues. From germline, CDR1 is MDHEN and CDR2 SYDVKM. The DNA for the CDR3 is TGTGCCAGCAGCTGGACTAGCTCCTACAATGAGCAGTTCTTC. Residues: CASSWTSSYNEQFF.

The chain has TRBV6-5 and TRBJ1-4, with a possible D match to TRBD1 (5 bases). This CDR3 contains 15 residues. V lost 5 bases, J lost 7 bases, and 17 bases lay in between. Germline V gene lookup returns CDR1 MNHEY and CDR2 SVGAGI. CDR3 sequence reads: CASSPQGSLAEKLFF. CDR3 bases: TGTGCCAGCAGTCCCCAGGGTAGCCTTGCTGAAAAACTGTTTTTT.

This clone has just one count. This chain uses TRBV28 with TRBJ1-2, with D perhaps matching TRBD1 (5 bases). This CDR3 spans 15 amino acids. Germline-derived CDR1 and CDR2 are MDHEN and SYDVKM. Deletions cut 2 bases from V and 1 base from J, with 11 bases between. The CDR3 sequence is CASSLGRGNNYGYTF. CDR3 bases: TGTGCCAGCAGTTTAGGGAGGGGTAATAACTATGGCTACACCTTC.

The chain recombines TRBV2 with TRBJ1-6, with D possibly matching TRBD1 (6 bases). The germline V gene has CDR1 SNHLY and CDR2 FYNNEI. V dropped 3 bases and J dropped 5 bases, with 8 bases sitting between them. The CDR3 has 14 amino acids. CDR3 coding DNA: TGTGCCAGCAGTGACGGGACAAATAATTCACCCCTCCACTTT. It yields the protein CASSDGTNNSPLHF.

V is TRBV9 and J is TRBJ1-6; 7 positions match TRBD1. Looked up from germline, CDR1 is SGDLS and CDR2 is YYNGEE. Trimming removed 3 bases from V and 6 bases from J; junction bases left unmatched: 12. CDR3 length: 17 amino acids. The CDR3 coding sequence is TGTGCCAGCAGCGAAGAGGGGGCAGGGAAGAGTAATTCACCCCTCCACTTT. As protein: CASSEEGAGKSNSPLHF.

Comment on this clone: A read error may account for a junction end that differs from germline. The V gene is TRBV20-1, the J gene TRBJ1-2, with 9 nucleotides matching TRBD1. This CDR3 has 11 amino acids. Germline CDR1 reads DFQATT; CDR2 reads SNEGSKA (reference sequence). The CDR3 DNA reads TGCAGTGCTAGAGCCACAGGGGGCGGCCTCTTC. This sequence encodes CSARATGGGLF.

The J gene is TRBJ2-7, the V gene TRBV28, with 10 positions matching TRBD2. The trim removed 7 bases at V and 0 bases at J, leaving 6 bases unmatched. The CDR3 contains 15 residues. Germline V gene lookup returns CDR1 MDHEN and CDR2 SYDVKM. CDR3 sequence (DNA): TGTGCCAGCAATTTGGGACTAGCGCTCTCCTACGAGCAGTACTTC. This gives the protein CASNLGLALSYEQYF.

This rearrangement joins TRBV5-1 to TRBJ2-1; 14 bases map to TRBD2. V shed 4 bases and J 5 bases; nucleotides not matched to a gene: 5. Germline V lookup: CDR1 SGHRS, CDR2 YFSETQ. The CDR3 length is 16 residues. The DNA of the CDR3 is TGCGCCAGCAGCCAGCAGGGACTAGCGGGAGACAATGAGCAGTTCTTC. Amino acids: CASSQQGLAGDNEQFF.

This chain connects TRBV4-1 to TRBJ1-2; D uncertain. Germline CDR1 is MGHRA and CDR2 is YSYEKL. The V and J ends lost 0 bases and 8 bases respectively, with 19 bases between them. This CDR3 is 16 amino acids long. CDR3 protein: CASSQETAAERWGYTF. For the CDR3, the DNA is TGCGCCAGCAGCCAAGAAACGGCGGCAGAGCGATGGGGCTACACCTTC.

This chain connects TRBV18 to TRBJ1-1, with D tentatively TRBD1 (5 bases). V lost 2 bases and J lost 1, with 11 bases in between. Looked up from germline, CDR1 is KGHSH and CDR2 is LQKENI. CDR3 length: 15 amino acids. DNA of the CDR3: TGTGCCAGCTCACCAAACGCAGGGCGGAACACTGAAGCTTTCTTT. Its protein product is CASSPNAGRNTEAFF.

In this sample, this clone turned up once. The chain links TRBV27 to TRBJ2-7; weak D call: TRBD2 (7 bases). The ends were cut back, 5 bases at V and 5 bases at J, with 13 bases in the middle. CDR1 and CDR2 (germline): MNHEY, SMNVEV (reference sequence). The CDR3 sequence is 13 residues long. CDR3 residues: CASSPLGGHEQYF. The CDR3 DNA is TGTGCCAGCAGTCCCCTGGGGGGGCACGAGCAGTACTTC.

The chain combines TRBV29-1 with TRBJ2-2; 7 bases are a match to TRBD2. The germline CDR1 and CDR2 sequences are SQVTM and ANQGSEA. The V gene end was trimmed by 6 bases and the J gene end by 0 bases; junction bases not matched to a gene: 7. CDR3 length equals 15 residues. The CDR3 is CSVGTKATNTGELFF. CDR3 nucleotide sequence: TGCAGCGTGGGGACTAAAGCCACGAACACCGGGGAGCTGTTTTTT.

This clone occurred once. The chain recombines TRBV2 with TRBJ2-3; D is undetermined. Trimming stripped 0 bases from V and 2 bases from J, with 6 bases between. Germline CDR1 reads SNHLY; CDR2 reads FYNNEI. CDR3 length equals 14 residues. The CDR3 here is CASSEASHTDTQYF. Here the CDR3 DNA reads TGTGCCAGCAGTGAAGCAAGCCACACAGATACGCAGTATTTT.

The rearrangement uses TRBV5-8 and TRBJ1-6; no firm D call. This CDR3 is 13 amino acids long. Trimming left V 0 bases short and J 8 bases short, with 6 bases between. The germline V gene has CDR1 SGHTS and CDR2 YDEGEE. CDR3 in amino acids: CASSLAVDSPLHF. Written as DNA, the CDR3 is TGTGCCAGCAGCTTGGCGGTTGATTCACCCCTCCACTTT.

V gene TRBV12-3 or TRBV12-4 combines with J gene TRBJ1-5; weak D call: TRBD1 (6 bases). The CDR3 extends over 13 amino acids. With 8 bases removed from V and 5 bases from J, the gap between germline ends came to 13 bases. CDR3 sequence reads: CASEQGGDQPQHF. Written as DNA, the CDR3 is TGTGCCAGCGAACAGGGCGGCGATCAGCCCCAGCATTTT.

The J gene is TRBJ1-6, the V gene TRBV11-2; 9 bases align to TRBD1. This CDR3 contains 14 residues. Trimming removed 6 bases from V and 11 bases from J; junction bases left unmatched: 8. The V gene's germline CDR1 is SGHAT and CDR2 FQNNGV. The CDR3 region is CASRRQGDRAPLHF. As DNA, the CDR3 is TGTGCCAGCAGACGACAGGGGGATAGGGCACCCCTCCACTTT.

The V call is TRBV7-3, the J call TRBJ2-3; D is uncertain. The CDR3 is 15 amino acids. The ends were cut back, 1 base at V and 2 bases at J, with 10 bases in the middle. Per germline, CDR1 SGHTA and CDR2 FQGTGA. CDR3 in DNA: TGTGCCAGCAGCTTAATTGGCGGCTACACAGATACGCAGTATTTT. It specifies CASSLIGGYTDTQYF.

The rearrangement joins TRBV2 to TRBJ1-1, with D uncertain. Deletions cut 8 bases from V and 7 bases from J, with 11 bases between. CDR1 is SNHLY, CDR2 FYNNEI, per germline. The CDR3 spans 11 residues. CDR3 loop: CASPASGEAFF. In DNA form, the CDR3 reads TGTGCCAGCCCCGCATCAGGTGAAGCTTTCTTT.

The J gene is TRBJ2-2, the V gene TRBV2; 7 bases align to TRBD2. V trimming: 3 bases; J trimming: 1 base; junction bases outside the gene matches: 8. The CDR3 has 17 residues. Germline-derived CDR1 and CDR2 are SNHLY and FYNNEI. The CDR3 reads CASSDPSGGRNTGELFF. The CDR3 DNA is TGTGCCAGCAGTGACCCTAGCGGTGGCCGGAACACCGGGGAGCTGTTTTTT.